The rows below give T cell receptor beta chains drawn from one sample of a study of OX40 agonist ivuxolimab in advanced cancers. Measured with immunoSEQ multiplex PCR; TCRdb has only the in-frame clones, and not every one. The sample consists of tens of thousands of clones, roughly four fifths of them appearing once. The specimen comprised CD4+ or CD8+ T cells sorted from blood, sampled in a trial of the OX40 agonist ivuxolimab. These receptors all stem from an adult with an advanced solid tumor such as melanoma, head and neck, liver or kidney cancer. CDR3s include the opening cysteine and the closing phenylalanine or tryptophan. The D gene is left open where the match is weak. Some rows mark clone size as missing; the rest say once, few, many or name a class of expanded clone.

v_gene	d_gene	abundance	j_gene	CDR3nt	CDR3aa
TRBV5-5	NA	NA	TRBJ1-6	TGTGCCAGCAGCTCTCGACCCTCCGATACAAATTCACCCCTCCACTTT	CASSSRPSDTNSPLHF
TRBV11-3	NA	NA	TRBJ2-1	TGTGCCAGCAGTCCCACTAGGAGCAATGAGCAGTTCTTC	CASSPTRSNEQFF
TRBV11-1	NA	NA	TRBJ2-7	TGTGCCAGCAGCTTAACTGGTCTCGAGCAGTACTTC	CASSLTGLEQYF
TRBV4-1	NA	NA	TRBJ2-5	TGCGCCAGCAGCCAAGGGTCCTGGCTGGAGACCCAGTACTTC	CASSQGSWLETQYF
TRBV14	TRBD1	NA	TRBJ2-7	TGTGCCAGCAGCCCCGGGACAGGGGGCGAGCAGTACTTC	CASSPGTGGEQYF
TRBV6-1	TRBD1	NA	TRBJ2-5	TGTGCCAGCAGGGGGGACAGGGTGGCAGGGACCCAGTACTTC	CASRGDRVAGTQYF
TRBV2	NA	NA	TRBJ1-4	TGTGCCAGCACCGACAGGTTAACAACTAATGAAAAACTGTTTTTT	CASTDRLTTNEKLFF
TRBV19	NA	NA	TRBJ2-2	TGTGCCAGTAGTATAGCAGGCAGACGAGGCGGGGAGCTGTTTTTT	CASSIAGRRGGELFF
TRBV18	TRBD1	NA	TRBJ2-7	TGTGCCAGCTCACCAAGGGGACAGGGAACCTACGAGCAGTACTTC	CASSPRGQGTYEQYF
TRBV19	TRBD1	NA	TRBJ2-5	TGTGCCAGTAAGGTTGGGACAGAAGAGACCCAGTACTTC	CASKVGTEETQYF
TRBV7-9	NA	few	TRBJ2-3	TGTGCCAGCAGCGTCAGGGGGCGGGAGGATACGCAGTATTTT	CASSVRGREDTQYF
TRBV9	NA	NA	TRBJ2-5	TGTGCCAGCAGCACCCAAGAGACCCAGTACTTC	CASSTQETQYF
TRBV15	NA	NA	TRBJ1-5	TGTGCCACCAGCAGGTCAGACAGTAGCAATCAGCCCCAGCATTTT	CATSRSDSSNQPQHF
TRBV11-3	TRBD2	NA	TRBJ2-3	TGTGCCAGCAGCTTTTGGACTAGCGGGGTCGGCACAGATACGCAGTATTTT	CASSFWTSGVGTDTQYF
TRBV28	TRBD1	NA	TRBJ1-2	TGTGCCAGCAGTACAGAGGGGACAGGGAGCGACCACTATGGCTACACCTTC	CASSTEGTGSDHYGYTF